The following is a T cell receptor (beta chain) sequence with its context. This record comes from a study of blood T cell repertoires in COVID-19. In the original processing: Scientists estimated how many nucleated cells there were by amplifying reference gene primers. Clones were sequenced by immunoSEQ multiplex PCR, and TCRdb holds only the in-frame ones, with some missing. That table gives V, J and clone size, and the DNA gave D and trimming. This repertoire shows about 220,000 clones, roughly 90% found once; its top ten account for roughly 2.7%. V lost 0 bases and J 0 bases, leaving 9 bases between the germline ends. This CDR3 is built from 15 residues. Germline CDR1 and CDR2: SGHRS and YFSETQ.

Sequences were obtained from PBMCs or T cells enriched from blood (not recorded which). The sequence derives from a woman aged 25 to 45 who had recovered from COVID-19. The chain recombines TRBV5-1 with TRBJ1-1, with unresolved D. The CDR3 region is CASSLGHSMNTEAFF. CDR3 bases: TGCGCCAGCAGCTTGGGACACTCAATGAACACTGAAGCTTTCTTT. The entire variable domain, with the rest obtained from reference TRBV5-1 and TRBJ1-1, is as follows: KAGVTQTPRYLIKTRGQQVTLSCSPISGHRSVSWYQQTPGQGLQFLFEYFSETQRNKGNFPGRFSGRQFSNSRSEMNVSTLELGDSALYLCASSLGHSMNTEAFFGQGTRLTVV.